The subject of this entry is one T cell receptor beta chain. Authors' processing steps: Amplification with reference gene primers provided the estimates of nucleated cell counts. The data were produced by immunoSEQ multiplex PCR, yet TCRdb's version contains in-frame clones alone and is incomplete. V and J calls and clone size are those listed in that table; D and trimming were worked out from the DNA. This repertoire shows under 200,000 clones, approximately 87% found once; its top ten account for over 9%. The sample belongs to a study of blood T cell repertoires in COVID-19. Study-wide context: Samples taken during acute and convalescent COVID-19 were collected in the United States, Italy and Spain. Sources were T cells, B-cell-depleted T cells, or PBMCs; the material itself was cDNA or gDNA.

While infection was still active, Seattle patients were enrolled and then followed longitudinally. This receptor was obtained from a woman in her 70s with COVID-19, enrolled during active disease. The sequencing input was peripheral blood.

CDR3 protein: CATSNGRGGNQPQHF. The CDR3 DNA sequence: TGTGCCACCAGCAACGGGCGGGGGGGCAATCAGCCCCAGCATTTT. The chain is built from TRBV24-1 and TRBJ1-5; D perhaps matches TRBD1 (5 bases). The V end was cut by 7 bases, the J end by 2 bases, with 14 bases between. Per the germline V gene, CDR1 is KGHDR and CDR2 is SFDVKD. This CDR3 is built from 15 residues.